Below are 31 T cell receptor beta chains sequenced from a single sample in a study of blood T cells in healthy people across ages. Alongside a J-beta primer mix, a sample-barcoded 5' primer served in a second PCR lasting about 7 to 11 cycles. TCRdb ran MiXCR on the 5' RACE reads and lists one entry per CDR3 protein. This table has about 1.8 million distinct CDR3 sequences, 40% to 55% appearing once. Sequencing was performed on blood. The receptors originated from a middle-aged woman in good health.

The CDR3 reads CASTREIGQTYEQYF. CDR3 nucleotides: TGCGCCAGCACCCGAGAGATTGGACAGACCTACGAGCAGTACTTC. The genes are TRBV5-1 and TRBJ2-7; possible D gene TRBD1, 6 bases. V gave up 6 bases and J gave up 2 bases, with 18 bases separating them. CDR3 length equals 15 residues. Germline loops: CDR1 SGHRS, CDR2 YFSETQ.

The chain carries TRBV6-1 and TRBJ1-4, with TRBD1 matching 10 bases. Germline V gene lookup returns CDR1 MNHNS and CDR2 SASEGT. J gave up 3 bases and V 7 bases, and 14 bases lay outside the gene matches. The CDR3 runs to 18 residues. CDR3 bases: TGTGCCAGCACCTGGGCGGGACAGGGGCCGCTGGCTAATGAAAAACTGTTTTTT. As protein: CASTWAGQGPLANEKLFF.

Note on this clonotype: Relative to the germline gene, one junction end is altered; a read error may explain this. This CDR3 is CASSLRPGGLQETQYF. CDR3 DNA sequence: TGTGCTAGCAGCCTCAGACCAGGGGGCTTACAAGAGACCCAGTACTTC. The chain has TRBV7-7 and TRBJ2-7; 8 bases line up with TRBD1. The J call may be in error: the DNA end matches TRBJ2-5 better. The CDR3 has 16 amino acids. Germline lookup yields CDR1 SSHAT and CDR2 FNYEAQ (reference sequence).

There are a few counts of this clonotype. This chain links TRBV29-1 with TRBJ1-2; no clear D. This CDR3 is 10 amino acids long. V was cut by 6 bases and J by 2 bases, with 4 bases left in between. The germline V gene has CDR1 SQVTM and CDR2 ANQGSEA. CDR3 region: CSVKNYGYTF. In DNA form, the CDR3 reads TGCAGCGTCAAAAACTATGGCTACACCTTC.

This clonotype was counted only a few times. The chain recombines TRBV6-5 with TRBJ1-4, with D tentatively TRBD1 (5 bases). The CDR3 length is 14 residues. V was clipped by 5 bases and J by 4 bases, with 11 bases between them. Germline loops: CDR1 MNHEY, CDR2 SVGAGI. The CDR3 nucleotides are TGTGCCAGCAGTATCAGGGAGATTAATGAAAAACTGTTTTTT. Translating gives CASSIREINEKLFF.

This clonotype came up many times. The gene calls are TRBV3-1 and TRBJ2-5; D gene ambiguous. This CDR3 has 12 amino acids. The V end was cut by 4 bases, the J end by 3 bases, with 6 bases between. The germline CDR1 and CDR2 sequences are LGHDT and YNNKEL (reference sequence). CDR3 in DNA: TGTGCCAGCAGCCGGGGAAAAGAGACCCAGTACTTC. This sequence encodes CASSRGKETQYF.

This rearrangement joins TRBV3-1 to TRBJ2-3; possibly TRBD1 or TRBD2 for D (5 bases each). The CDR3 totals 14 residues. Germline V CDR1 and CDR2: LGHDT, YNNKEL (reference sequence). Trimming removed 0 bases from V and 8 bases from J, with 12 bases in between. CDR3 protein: CASSQDLGVSTQYF. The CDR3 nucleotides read TGTGCCAGCAGCCAAGATTTGGGGGTCTCTACGCAGTATTTT.

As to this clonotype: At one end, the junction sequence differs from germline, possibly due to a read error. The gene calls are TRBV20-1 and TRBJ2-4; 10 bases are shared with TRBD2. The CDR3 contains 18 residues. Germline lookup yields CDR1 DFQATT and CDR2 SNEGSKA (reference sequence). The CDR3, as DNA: TGCAGTGCCCTGAGAGTAGCGGGGGGCCCTCTAGCCGAAAACATTCAGTACTTC. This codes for CSALRVAGGPLAENIQYF.

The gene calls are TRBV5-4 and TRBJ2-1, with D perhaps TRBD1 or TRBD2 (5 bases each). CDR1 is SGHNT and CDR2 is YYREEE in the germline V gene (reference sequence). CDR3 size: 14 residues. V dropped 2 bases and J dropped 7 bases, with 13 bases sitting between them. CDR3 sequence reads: CASSLDPGPNEQFF. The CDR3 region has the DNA TGTGCCAGCAGCTTAGACCCGGGACCTAATGAGCAGTTCTTC.

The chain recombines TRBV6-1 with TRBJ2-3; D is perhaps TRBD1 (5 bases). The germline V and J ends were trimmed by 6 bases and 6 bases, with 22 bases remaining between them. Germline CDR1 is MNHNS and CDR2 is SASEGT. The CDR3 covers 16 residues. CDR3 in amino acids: CASRFRTSTWVDTQYF. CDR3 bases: TGTGCCAGCAGGTTTCGGACAAGCACTTGGGTCGATACGCAGTATTTT.

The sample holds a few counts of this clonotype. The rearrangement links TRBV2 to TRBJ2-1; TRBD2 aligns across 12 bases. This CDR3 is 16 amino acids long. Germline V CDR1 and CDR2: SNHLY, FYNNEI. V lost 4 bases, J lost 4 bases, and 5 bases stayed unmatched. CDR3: CASSGPGLAGYNEQFF. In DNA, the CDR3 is TGTGCCAGCAGTGGGCCGGGACTAGCGGGTTACAATGAGCAGTTCTTC.

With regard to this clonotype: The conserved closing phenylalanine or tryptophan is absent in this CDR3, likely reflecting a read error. The CDR3 loop is CSALGGLAVTGELFS. The CDR3 nucleotides are TGCAGCGCCTTAGGGGGACTAGCGGTCACCGGGGAGCTGTTTTCT. The chain employs TRBV29-1 and TRBJ2-2; TRBD2 matches at 11 bases. CDR1 is SQVTM and CDR2 is ANQGSEA in the germline V gene. With 7 bases clipped from V and 4 bases from J, the junction kept 8 bases outside the gene matches. This CDR3 has 15 residues.

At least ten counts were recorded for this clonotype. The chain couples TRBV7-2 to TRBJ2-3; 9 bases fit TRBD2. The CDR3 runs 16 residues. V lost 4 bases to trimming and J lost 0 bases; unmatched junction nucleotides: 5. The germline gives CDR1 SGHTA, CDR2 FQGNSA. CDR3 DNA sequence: TGTGCCAGCAGCTACCTAGCGGGGATTAGCACAGATACGCAGTATTTT. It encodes CASSYLAGISTDTQYF.

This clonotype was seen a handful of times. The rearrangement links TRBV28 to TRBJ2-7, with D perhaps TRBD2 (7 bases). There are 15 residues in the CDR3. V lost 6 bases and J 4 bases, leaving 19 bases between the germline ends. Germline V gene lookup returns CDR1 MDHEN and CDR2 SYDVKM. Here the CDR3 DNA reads TGTGCCAGCAGCCGCGGGGGCGGGACATCATACGAGCAGTACTTC. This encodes CASSRGGGTSYEQYF.

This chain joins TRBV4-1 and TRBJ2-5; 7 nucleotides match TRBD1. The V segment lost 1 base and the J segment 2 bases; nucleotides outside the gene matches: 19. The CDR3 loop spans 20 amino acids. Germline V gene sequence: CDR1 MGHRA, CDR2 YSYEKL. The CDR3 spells CASSQVGGPGSRVEQETQYF. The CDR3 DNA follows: TGCGCCAGCAGCCAAGTAGGGGGCCCAGGTAGCAGGGTGGAACAAGAGACCCAGTACTTC.

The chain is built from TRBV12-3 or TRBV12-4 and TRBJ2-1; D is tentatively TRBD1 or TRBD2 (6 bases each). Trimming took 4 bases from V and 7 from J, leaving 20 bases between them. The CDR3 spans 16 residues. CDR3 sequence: CASSWGTGASRNEQFF. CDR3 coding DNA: TGTGCCAGCAGTTGGGGGACGGGGGCGAGTAGGAATGAGCAGTTCTTC.

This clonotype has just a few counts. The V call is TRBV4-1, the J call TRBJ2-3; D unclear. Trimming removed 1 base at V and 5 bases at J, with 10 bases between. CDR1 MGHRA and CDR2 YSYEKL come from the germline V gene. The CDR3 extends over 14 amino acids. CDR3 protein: CASSQGIGQDTQYF. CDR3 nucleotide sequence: TGCGCCAGCAGCCAAGGGATAGGGCAAGATACGCAGTATTTT.

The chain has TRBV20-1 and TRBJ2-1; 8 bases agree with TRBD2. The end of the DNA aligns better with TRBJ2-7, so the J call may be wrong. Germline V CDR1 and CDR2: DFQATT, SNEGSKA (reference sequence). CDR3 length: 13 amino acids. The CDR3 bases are TGCAGTGCTAGAGCCACCGGGACTAGAAAGCAGTACTTC. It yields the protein CSARATGTRKQYF.

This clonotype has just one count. CDR3 nucleotide sequence: TGCGCCAGCAGCCCCACTAGCAGGCCTTACAATGAGCAGTTCTTC. The encoded protein is CASSPTSRPYNEQFF. V usage is TRBV5-1 and J usage is TRBJ2-1; possibly TRBD2 for D (6 bases). V shed 4 bases and J shed 4 bases, with 15 bases lying between them. Germline V lookup: CDR1 SGHRS, CDR2 YFSETQ. The CDR3 runs to 15 residues.

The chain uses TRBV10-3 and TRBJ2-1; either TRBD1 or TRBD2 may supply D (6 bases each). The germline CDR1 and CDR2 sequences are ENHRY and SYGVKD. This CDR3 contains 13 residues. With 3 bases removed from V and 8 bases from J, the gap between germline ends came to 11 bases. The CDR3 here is CAISESGEDEQFF. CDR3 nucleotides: TGTGCCATCAGTGAATCAGGGGAGGATGAGCAGTTCTTC.

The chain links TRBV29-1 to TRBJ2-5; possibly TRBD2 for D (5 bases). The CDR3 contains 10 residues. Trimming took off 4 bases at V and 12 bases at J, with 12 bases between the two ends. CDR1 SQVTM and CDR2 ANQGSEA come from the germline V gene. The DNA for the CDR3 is TGCAGCGTTGGGGGAGTGGAAGAGTACTTC. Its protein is CSVGGVEEYF. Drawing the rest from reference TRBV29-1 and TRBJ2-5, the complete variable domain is SAVISQKPSRDICQRGTSLTIQCQVDSQVTMMFWYRQQPGQSLTLIATANQGSEATYESGFVIDKFPISRPNLTFSTLTVSNMSPEDSSIYLCSVGGVEEYFGPGTRLLVL.

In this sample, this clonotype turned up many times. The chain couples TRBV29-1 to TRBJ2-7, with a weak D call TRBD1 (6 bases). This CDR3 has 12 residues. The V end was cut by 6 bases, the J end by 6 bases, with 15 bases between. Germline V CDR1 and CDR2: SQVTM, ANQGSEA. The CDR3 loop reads CSVIYRAREQYF. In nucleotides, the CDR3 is TGCAGCGTCATCTACAGGGCCCGCGAGCAGTACTTC.

The CDR3 DNA reads as TGTGCCAGCAGCCCAGGTCCGGGTCCGGAGACCCAGTACTTC. Translation: CASSPGPGPETQYF. J is TRBJ2-5 and V is TRBV11-1; D gene uncertain. This CDR3 has 14 amino acids. V lost 5 bases, J lost 5 bases, and 15 bases lay in between. Germline V CDR1 and CDR2: SGHAT, FQDESV (reference sequence).

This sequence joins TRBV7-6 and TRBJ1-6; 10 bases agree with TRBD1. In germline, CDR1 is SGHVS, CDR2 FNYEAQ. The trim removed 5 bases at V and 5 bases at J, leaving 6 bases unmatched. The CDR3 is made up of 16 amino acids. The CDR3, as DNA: TGTGCCAGCAGCGAAAGACAGGGGGCTAATAATTCACCCCTCCACTTT. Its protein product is CASSERQGANNSPLHF.

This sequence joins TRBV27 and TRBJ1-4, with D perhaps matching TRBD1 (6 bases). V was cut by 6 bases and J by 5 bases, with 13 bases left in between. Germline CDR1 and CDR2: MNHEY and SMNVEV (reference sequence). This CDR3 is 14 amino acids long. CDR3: CASSSGTRNEKLFF. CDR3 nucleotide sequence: TGTGCCAGCAGCTCCGGGACACGGAATGAAAAACTGTTTTTT.

The CDR3 reads CSASGTGRIEQPQHF. CDR3 in DNA: TGCAGTGCTAGCGGGACAGGGCGAATCGAACAGCCCCAGCATTTT. V and J are TRBV20-1 and TRBJ1-5; 9 bases agree with TRBD1. Trimming at V came to 3 bases and at J to 7 bases, leaving 10 bases not matched to a gene. Germline loops: CDR1 DFQATT, CDR2 SNEGSKA (reference sequence). The CDR3 covers 15 residues.

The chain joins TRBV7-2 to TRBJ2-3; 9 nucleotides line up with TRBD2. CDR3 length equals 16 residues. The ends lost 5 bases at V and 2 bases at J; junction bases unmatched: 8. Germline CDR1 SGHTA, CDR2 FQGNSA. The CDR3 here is CASSSQRGAPTDTQYF. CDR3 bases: TGTGCCAGCAGCAGCCAGCGGGGGGCCCCCACAGATACGCAGTATTTT. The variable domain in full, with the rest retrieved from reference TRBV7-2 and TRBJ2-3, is GAGVSQSPSNKVTEKGKDVELRCDPISGHTALYWYRQSLGQGLEFLIYFQGNSAPDKSGLPSDRFSAERTGGSVSTLTIQRTQQEDSAVYLCASSSQRGAPTDTQYFGPGTRLTVL.

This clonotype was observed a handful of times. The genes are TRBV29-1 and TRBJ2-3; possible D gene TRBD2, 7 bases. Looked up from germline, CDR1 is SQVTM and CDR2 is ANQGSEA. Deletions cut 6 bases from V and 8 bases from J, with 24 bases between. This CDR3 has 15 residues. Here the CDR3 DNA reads TGCAGCGTCCATCCCCCCGGGGGGCCGAAGTCTACGCAGTATTTT. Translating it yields CSVHPPGGPKSTQYF.

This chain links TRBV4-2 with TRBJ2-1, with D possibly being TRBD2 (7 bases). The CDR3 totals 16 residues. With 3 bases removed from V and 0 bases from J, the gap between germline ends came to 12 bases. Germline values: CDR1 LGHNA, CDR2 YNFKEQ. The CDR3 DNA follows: TGTGCCAGCAGCCAGACGGGGGGACACTCCTACAATGAGCAGTTCTTC. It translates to CASSQTGGHSYNEQFF.

CDR3 sequence: CASSRTSLIETQYF. As DNA, the CDR3 is TGCGCCAGCTCCCGGACTAGCCTCATAGAGACCCAGTACTTC. This chain connects TRBV5-1 to TRBJ2-5, with 8 positions matching TRBD2. Germline loops: CDR1 SGHRS, CDR2 YFSETQ. V lost 7 bases and J lost 4; bases outside the gene matches: 9. CDR3 length: 14 residues.

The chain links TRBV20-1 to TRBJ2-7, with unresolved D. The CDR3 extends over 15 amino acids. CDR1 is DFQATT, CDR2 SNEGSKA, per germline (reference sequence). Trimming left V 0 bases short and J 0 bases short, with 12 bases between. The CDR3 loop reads CSARDSRRSSYEQYF. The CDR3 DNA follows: TGCAGTGCTAGAGATTCCAGACGCTCCTCCTACGAGCAGTACTTC.